A single sample is the source of the 19 T cell receptor beta chains below, sequenced in a study of T cell changes during pregnancy in multiple sclerosis. Sequencing used immunoSEQ multiplex PCR; TCRdb keeps in-frame clones, though not all of them. The sample includes roughly 50,000 clones, 80% to 95% seen only once; the top ten take 0.35% to 0.5%. Sequencing was performed on CD4+ T cells from peripheral blood mononuclear cells, taken after pregnancy. The receptors here all came from a female donor with multiple sclerosis, enrolled in a pregnancy study.

V usage is TRBV15 and J usage is TRBJ2-7; 11 nucleotides agree with TRBD1. The CDR3 is 13 residues long. Germline V gene sequence: CDR1 LNHNV, CDR2 YYDKDF (reference sequence). With V trimmed by 7 bases and J by 6 bases, 5 bases remained unmatched. The CDR3 is CATTDRGPGEQYF. In DNA, the CDR3 is TGTGCCACCACGGACAGGGGGCCCGGCGAGCAGTACTTC.

The V call is TRBV27, the J call TRBJ1-5; D is ambiguous. Deletions cut 8 bases from V and 5 bases from J, with 13 bases between. This CDR3 spans 13 amino acids. Germline assignment: CDR1 MNHEY and CDR2 SMNVEV (reference sequence). CDR3 in amino acids: CASPSPGDQPQHF. In nucleotides, the CDR3 is TGTGCCAGCCCATCACCCGGGGATCAGCCCCAGCATTTT.

In DNA, the CDR3 is TGTGCCAGCAGTAAACTAGCGGGGGCGAACACCGGGGAGCTGTTTTTT. It translates to CASSKLAGANTGELFF. The chain links TRBV25-1 to TRBJ2-2, with 11 bases that match TRBD2. After removal of 5 bases from V and 0 bases from J, the junction contained 2 bases not matched to a gene. CDR1 and CDR2 (germline): MGHDK, SYGVNS. The CDR3 length is 16 residues. The variable domain in full, with the rest retrieved from reference TRBV25-1 and TRBJ2-2, is EADIYQTPRYLVIGTGKKITLECSQTMGHDKMYWYQQDPGMELHLIHYSYGVNSTEKGDLSSESTVSRIRTEHFPLTLESARPSHTSQYLCASSKLAGANTGELFFGEGSRLTVL.

The J gene is TRBJ2-5, the V gene TRBV12-2; the table assigns TRBD1, which was not confirmed against the DNA. TRBV12-2 is tagged as a pseudogene. This CDR3 comprises 16 residues. The CDR3 DNA follows: TGTGCAAGTCGCTCAAGAAAGGGGCCTAACCAAGAGACCCAGTACTTC. It yields the protein CASRSRKGPNQETQYF.

The J gene is TRBJ1-5, the V gene TRBV13; possible D gene TRBD1, 6 bases. The CDR3 consists of 13 residues. Germline assignment: CDR1 PRHDT and CDR2 FYEKMQ (reference sequence). V dropped 5 bases and J dropped 7 bases, with 12 bases sitting between them. For the CDR3, the DNA is TGTGCCAGCAGCAGTCACAGGGCCCAGCCCCAGCATTTT. The encoded protein is CASSSHRAQPQHF.

This chain links TRBV5-1 with TRBJ2-3; 8 bases are shared with TRBD2. CDR1 is SGHRS, CDR2 YFSETQ, per germline. This CDR3 region has 17 residues. Unmatched junction bases numbered 7, after V lost 0 bases and J lost 1 base. This CDR3 is CASSLESVAGRTDTQYF. CDR3 nucleotides: TGCGCCAGCAGCTTGGAGTCGGTAGCGGGGCGCACAGATACGCAGTATTTT.

The J gene is TRBJ2-7, the V gene TRBV28; D might be TRBD2 (5 bases). The germline V gene has CDR1 MDHEN and CDR2 SYDVKM. The CDR3 has 15 amino acids. V lost 6 bases and J lost 6, with 21 bases in between. DNA of the CDR3: TGTGCCAGCAGCGGGGATCCACTTTTTAAGTCCGAGCAGTACTTC. It translates to CASSGDPLFKSEQYF.

CDR3 coding DNA: TGTGCCAGTAGTTCAGACAGAAGGAGGGACATTCAGTACTTC. This sequence encodes CASSSDRRRDIQYF. This chain links TRBV19 with TRBJ2-4, with D possibly being TRBD2 (6 bases). This CDR3 comprises 14 residues. Looked up from germline, CDR1 is LNHDA and CDR2 is SQIVND (reference sequence). Trimming left V 5 bases short and J 8 bases short, with 16 bases between.

This chain uses TRBV5-4 with TRBJ2-6; no definite D call. Germline V gene data show CDR1 as SGHNT and CDR2 as YYREEE (reference sequence). This CDR3 is 17 amino acids long. V shed 0 bases and J shed 0 bases, with 10 bases lying between them. The CDR3 is CASSLDGTRSGANVLTF. The CDR3 bases are TGTGCCAGCAGCTTGGACGGTACCCGCTCTGGGGCCAACGTCCTGACTTTC.

The chain carries TRBV5-1 and TRBJ2-3; TRBD1 might be the D (6 bases). This CDR3 is built from 14 residues. V was clipped by 1 base and J by 6 bases, with 12 bases between them. Germline lookup yields CDR1 SGHRS and CDR2 YFSETQ. CDR3 bases: TGCGCCAGCAGCTTGTACAGGGACCGCGATACGCAGTATTTT. The encoded protein is CASSLYRDRDTQYF.

The chain links TRBV2 to TRBJ2-7; 9 bases map to TRBD1. Germline assignment: CDR1 SNHLY and CDR2 FYNNEI. The CDR3 length is 13 residues. The trim removed 8 bases at V and 1 base at J, leaving 3 bases unmatched. In DNA, the CDR3 is TGTGCCAGCGGCGGGACAGGGTCCTACGAGCAGTACTTC. Amino acid sequence: CASGGTGSYEQYF.

This chain joins TRBV7-2 and TRBJ1-2; 7 bases fit TRBD1. Looked up from germline, CDR1 is SGHTA and CDR2 is FQGNSA. The junction had 10 bases not matched to a gene; V was cut back by 5 bases and J by 7 bases. This CDR3 comprises 14 residues. CDR3 residues: CASSPLTGSSGYTF. CDR3 nucleotide sequence: TGTGCCAGCAGCCCCCTGACAGGGTCGAGTGGCTACACCTTC.

The sample holds one count of this clone. The chain carries TRBV28 and TRBJ2-7; D unresolved. The V gene lost 3 bases and the J gene lost 2 bases, with 17 bases spanning the gap. Germline V lookup: CDR1 MDHEN, CDR2 SYDVKM. This CDR3 has 16 amino acids. The CDR3 sequence: CASSFLMAGVPYEQYF. DNA for the CDR3: TGTGCCAGCAGTTTTCTCATGGCCGGAGTACCCTACGAGCAGTACTTC.

The chain employs TRBV12-1 and TRBJ2-3; the D call TRBD2 from the table was never checked on the DNA. TRBV12-1 is termed a pseudogene. The CDR3 has 17 residues. The DNA of the CDR3 is TGTGCCAGCAGCTTTGGGAGGACTAGCTGGTTCCCAGATACGCAGTATTTT. This encodes CASSFGRTSWFPDTQYF.

V gene TRBV9 combines with J gene TRBJ2-1; a weak D match, TRBD2 (6 bases). CDR3 length equals 15 residues. Trimming left V 2 bases short and J 9 bases short, with 18 bases between. Germline lookup yields CDR1 SGDLS and CDR2 YYNGEE. The CDR3 protein is CASSVGREEVSEQFF. The CDR3 DNA sequence: TGTGCCAGCAGCGTTGGCAGGGAGGAGGTGAGTGAGCAGTTCTTC.

This chain connects TRBV7-9 to TRBJ2-3; 7 bases are a match to TRBD2. CDR3 size: 16 residues. From germline, CDR1 is SEHNR and CDR2 FQNEAQ (reference sequence). Germline trimming cut 1 base from V and 1 base from J; bases unmatched to any gene: 5. The CDR3 DNA sequence: TGTGCCAGCAGCTTAGTGGGGGGGATCGGCACAGATACGCAGTATTTT. Amino acids: CASSLVGGIGTDTQYF. Full variable domain (rest looked up from reference TRBV7-9 and TRBJ2-3): DTGVSQNPRHKITKRGQNVTFRCDPISEHNRLYWYRQTLGQGPEFLTYFQNEAQLEKSRLLSDRFSAERPKGSFSTLEIQRTEQGDSAMYLCASSLVGGIGTDTQYFGPGTRLTVL.

The chain has TRBV28 and TRBJ1-2; 11 positions match TRBD1. Germline CDR1 MDHEN, CDR2 SYDVKM. V trimming: 3 bases; J trimming: 6 bases; junction bases outside the gene matches: 9. The CDR3 runs to 16 residues. In DNA form, the CDR3 reads TGTGCCAGCAGTTTCGAACTACTGGGACAGGGGGATGGCTACACCTTC. This sequence encodes CASSFELLGQGDGYTF.

The rearrangement uses TRBV14 and TRBJ2-3, with D perhaps matching TRBD2 (7 bases). V was cut by 5 bases and J by 1 base, with 22 bases left in between. Per germline, CDR1 SGHDN and CDR2 FVKESK. The CDR3 contains 18 residues. CDR3 region: CASSRGLAEGGRTDTQYF. The CDR3 DNA sequence: TGTGCCAGCAGCAGGGGTCTAGCGGAGGGGGGACGCACAGATACGCAGTATTTT.

This chain uses TRBV6-1 with TRBJ1-1; unclear D gene. Deletions cut 1 base from V and 11 bases from J, with 17 bases between. Germline CDR1 reads MNHNS; CDR2 reads SASEGT. CDR3 length: 14 residues. The CDR3 here is CASSEGQSAWLAFF. The CDR3 region has the DNA TGTGCCAGCAGTGAAGGTCAATCTGCCTGGCTCGCTTTCTTT.